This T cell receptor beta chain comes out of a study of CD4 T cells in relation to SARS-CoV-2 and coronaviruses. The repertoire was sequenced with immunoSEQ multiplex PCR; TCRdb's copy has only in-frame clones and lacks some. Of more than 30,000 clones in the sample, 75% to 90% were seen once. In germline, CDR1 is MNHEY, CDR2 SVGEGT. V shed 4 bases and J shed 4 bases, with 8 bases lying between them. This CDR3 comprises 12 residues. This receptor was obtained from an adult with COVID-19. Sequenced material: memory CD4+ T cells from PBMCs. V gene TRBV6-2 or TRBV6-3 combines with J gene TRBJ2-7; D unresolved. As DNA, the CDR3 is TGTGCCAGCAGTTTCACTTGGTACGAGCAGTACTTC. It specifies CASSFTWYEQYF.